The 26 T cell receptor beta chains below were found in one sample sequenced in a study of blood T cell repertoires in COVID-19. Here immunoSEQ multiplex PCR was the method, and the copy in TCRdb shows in-frame clones only, minus some. Of around 130,000 clones in the sample, 84% were seen once. The sequenced sample consisted of PBMCs or T cells enriched from blood (not recorded which). These receptors originate from a woman aged 25 to 45 who had recovered from COVID-19.

This clone was seen only once. The chain combines TRBV13 with TRBJ2-1, with 8 positions matching TRBD2. The V segment lost 5 bases and the J segment 3 bases; nucleotides outside the gene matches: 6. CDR1 and CDR2 (germline): PRHDT, FYEKMQ (reference sequence). The CDR3 contains 15 residues. The CDR3 is CASSVTSGFYNEQFF. The CDR3 DNA sequence: TGTGCCAGCAGCGTTACTAGCGGATTCTACAATGAGCAGTTCTTC.

V gene TRBV19 combines with J gene TRBJ2-5, with D perhaps TRBD1 (5 bases). Germline lookup yields CDR1 LNHDA and CDR2 SQIVND (reference sequence). CDR3 length equals 12 residues. The V and J ends lost 8 bases and 7 bases respectively, with 14 bases between them. For the CDR3, the DNA is TGTGCCAGTCAACAGAGTACAGGGACCCAGTACTTC. As protein: CASQQSTGTQYF.

This clone came up once. The chain combines TRBV6-5 with TRBJ1-5; D gene unclear. The CDR3 loop spans 15 amino acids. CDR1 is MNHEY, CDR2 SVGAGI, per germline. V lost 0 bases and J 0 bases, leaving 6 bases between the germline ends. The CDR3 protein is CASSYSQYSNQPQHF. For the CDR3, the DNA is TGTGCCAGCAGTTACTCACAATATAGCAATCAGCCCCAGCATTTT.

The V and J genes are TRBV10-1 and TRBJ2-7; 7 bases are shared with TRBD2. The CDR3 is 15 amino acids. The V gene's germline CDR1 is WNHNN and CDR2 SYGVQD (reference sequence). V was clipped by 2 bases and J by 6 bases; unmatched bases: 10. The CDR3 bases are TGCGCCAGCAGTGAGGCCCGGATGTCGGGGGGCGAGCAGTACTTC. This encodes CASSEARMSGGEQYF.

The table lists this clone with a few counts. The genes are TRBV15 and TRBJ2-7; D may be TRBD1 (5 bases). Germline assignment: CDR1 LNHNV and CDR2 YYDKDF (reference sequence). This CDR3 is 15 amino acids long. The V gene lost 0 bases and the J gene lost 2 bases, with 11 bases spanning the gap. For the CDR3, the DNA is TGTGCCACCAGCAGAGATTATAGGACACCCTACGAGCAGTACTTC. Translation: CATSRDYRTPYEQYF.

The chain carries TRBV12-3 or TRBV12-4 and TRBJ1-1; 7 bases are a match to TRBD1. Unmatched junction bases numbered 4, after V lost 8 bases and J lost 4 bases. This CDR3 has 12 amino acids. CDR3 in amino acids: CASLTGPTEAFF. CDR3 DNA: TGTGCCAGCCTGACAGGGCCCACTGAAGCTTTCTTT.

This sequence joins TRBV27 and TRBJ2-1, with TRBD2 matching 10 bases. Unmatched junction bases numbered 11, after V lost 7 bases and J lost 8 bases. The CDR3 loop spans 15 amino acids. Germline V CDR1 and CDR2: MNHEY, SMNVEV (reference sequence). CDR3 in DNA: TGTGCCAGCACGGTCTCTAGCGGGAGTTGGGATGAGCAGTTCTTC. Protein product: CASTVSSGSWDEQFF.

This chain's CDR3 is CASSVPGGRYTF. The CDR3 DNA sequence: TGTGCCAGCAGTGTCCCGGGGGGACGCTACACCTTC. This chain connects TRBV25-1 to TRBJ1-2, with a possible D match to TRBD1 (5 bases). This CDR3 has 12 amino acids. The germline V gene encodes CDR1 MGHDK and CDR2 SYGVNS. Between the trimmed V and J ends, which lost 4 bases and 9 bases, there was a span of 12 bases.

This chain links TRBV4-2 with TRBJ2-5; a possible D gene is TRBD2 (5 bases). The CDR3 runs to 16 residues. Trimming removed 4 bases from V and 2 bases from J, with 17 bases in between. Germline V gene data show CDR1 as LGHNA and CDR2 as YNFKEQ. The CDR3 sequence: CASSRGEGEWQETQYF. The CDR3 DNA sequence: TGTGCCAGCAGCCGGGGTGAGGGCGAATGGCAAGAGACCCAGTACTTC.

The chain couples TRBV7-9 to TRBJ1-2, with TRBD1 matching over 7 bases. CDR3 length equals 14 residues. The germline gives CDR1 SEHNR, CDR2 FQNEAQ (reference sequence). With 0 bases clipped from V and 8 bases from J, the junction kept 6 bases outside the gene matches. Here the CDR3 DNA reads TGTGCCAGCAGCTTAGCAGACAGGGTAGGAGGCTACACCTTC. It encodes CASSLADRVGGYTF.

This chain uses TRBV10-3 with TRBJ2-7, with 7 bases that match TRBD1. V lost 4 bases to trimming and J lost 3 bases; unmatched junction nucleotides: 6. Germline CDR1 reads ENHRY; CDR2 reads SYGVKD. This CDR3 is 14 amino acids long. The CDR3 loop is CAISGEQGYYEQYF. The CDR3 bases are TGTGCCATCAGTGGTGAACAGGGGTACTACGAGCAGTACTTC.

This chain links TRBV29-1 with TRBJ1-5, with D uncertain. This CDR3 region has 13 residues. Germline loops: CDR1 SQVTM, CDR2 ANQGSEA. Trimming took off 6 bases at V and 4 bases at J, with 13 bases between the two ends. The CDR3 DNA is TGCAGCGTCCGTGCGGGGTTGAATCAGCCCCAGCATTTT. This sequence encodes CSVRAGLNQPQHF.

This clone came up once. CDR3 nucleotide sequence: TGCAGCGTGTCAGTGGGGGAGGGCACCTCGCAGTTCTTC. Translated: CSVSVGEGTSQFF. The V gene is TRBV29-1, the J gene TRBJ2-1; 7 bases line up with TRBD2. CDR3 length: 13 amino acids. Trimming cost V 6 bases and J 12 bases; bases outside gene matches: 14. The germline gives CDR1 SQVTM, CDR2 ANQGSEA.

The chain uses TRBV14 and TRBJ2-4; D is possibly TRBD2 (5 bases). The germline CDR1 and CDR2 sequences are SGHDN and FVKESK. V gave up 5 bases and J gave up 1 base, with 12 bases separating them. The CDR3 has 15 residues. CDR3 sequence: CASSLTGVAKNIQYF. CDR3 DNA: TGTGCCAGCAGCTTGACCGGGGTTGCCAAAAACATTCAGTACTTC.

The chain carries TRBV6-5 and TRBJ2-1; 7 bases line up with TRBD1. Germline V gene data show CDR1 as MNHEY and CDR2 as SVGAGI. CDR3 size: 14 residues. The junction had 11 bases not matched to a gene; V was cut back by 6 bases and J by 9 bases. The chain's CDR3 is CASSIGTDLGEQFF. DNA of the CDR3: TGTGCCAGCAGCATCGGGACAGATCTTGGTGAGCAGTTCTTC.

The V gene is TRBV28, the J gene TRBJ1-5; D not certain. The V end was cut by 0 bases, the J end by 3 bases, with 18 bases between. Germline loops: CDR1 MDHEN, CDR2 SYDVKM. The CDR3 is 18 residues long. CDR3 coding DNA: TGTGCCAGCAGTTTATGGATGATGGCCCGAGGGTCCAATCAGCCCCAGCATTTT. Protein: CASSLWMMARGSNQPQHF. The full variable domain, its missing parts supplied by reference TRBV28 and TRBJ1-5, is DVKVTQSSRYLVKRTGEKVFLECVQDMDHENMFWYRQDPGLGLRLIYFSYDVKMKEKGDIPEGYSVSREKKERFSLILESASTNQTSMYLCASSLWMMARGSNQPQHFGDGTRLSIL.

The gene calls are TRBV7-9 and TRBJ2-1; 9 nucleotides align to TRBD2. CDR1 is SEHNR, CDR2 FQNEAQ, per germline (reference sequence). The CDR3 consists of 15 residues. Trimming took 2 bases from V and 6 from J; bases not matched to a gene: 5. The CDR3 loop is CASSLQASGTNEQFF. The DNA of the CDR3 is TGTGCCAGCAGCTTACAGGCTAGCGGGACCAATGAGCAGTTCTTC.

The CDR3 DNA reads as TGTGCCAGCAGCCCCTGGACTAGCGGGAACGAGCAGTACTTC. Protein sequence: CASSPWTSGNEQYF. The chain combines TRBV3-1 (or the pseudogene TRBV3-2) with TRBJ2-7, with 12 bases lining up with TRBD2. The V and J ends lost 4 bases and 5 bases, in that order; junction bases with no gene match: 3. There are 14 residues in the CDR3. Looked up from germline, CDR1 is LGHDT and CDR2 is YNNKEL (reference sequence).

This clone was seen repeatedly, ten times or more. The V call is TRBV5-1, the J call TRBJ2-7; 11 bases are shared with TRBD2. Germline CDR1 reads SGHRS; CDR2 reads YFSETQ. The CDR3 is 15 residues long. Unmatched junction bases numbered 5, after V lost 4 bases and J lost 2 bases. The CDR3 here is CASSAGLAVTYEQYF. CDR3 DNA sequence: TGCGCCAGCAGCGCGGGACTAGCGGTCACCTACGAGCAGTACTTC.

The chain is built from TRBV4-2 and TRBJ2-3; D is undetermined. This CDR3 comprises 14 residues. The V gene's germline CDR1 is LGHNA and CDR2 YNFKEQ. Trimming removed 0 bases from V and 0 bases from J, with 4 bases in between. CDR3 nucleotide sequence: TGTGCCAGCAGCCAAGAATCGAGCACAGATACGCAGTATTTT. Amino acids: CASSQESSTDTQYF.

The V call is TRBV27, the J call TRBJ2-5, with D tentatively TRBD2 (5 bases). Trimming left V 8 bases short and J 4 bases short, with 20 bases between. This CDR3 has 15 residues. Germline loops: CDR1 MNHEY, CDR2 SMNVEV (reference sequence). In nucleotides, the CDR3 is TGTGCCAGCGGGTCGGTGAAAGGGCGGGCAGAGACCCAGTACTTC. Protein sequence: CASGSVKGRAETQYF.

About this clone itself: The sample has other DNA sequences that encode this CDR3 too. The genes are TRBV7-2 and TRBJ2-7, with D maybe TRBD2 (6 bases). V was clipped by 3 bases and J by 6 bases, with 9 bases between them. Per the germline V gene, CDR1 is SGHTA and CDR2 is FQGNSA. The CDR3 consists of 12 residues. The CDR3 region is CASSFTSREQYF. In nucleotides, the CDR3 is TGTGCCAGCAGCTTTACTAGCCGCGAGCAGTACTTC.

The chain is built from TRBV30 and TRBJ2-1, with D perhaps TRBD2 (6 bases). Trimming took off 6 bases at V and 1 base at J, with 22 bases between the two ends. The V gene's germline CDR1 is GTSNPN and CDR2 SVGIG (reference sequence). The CDR3 spans 17 residues. CDR3 loop: CACPYRGGTGSYNEQFF. The CDR3 nucleotides read TGTGCCTGCCCCTACCGGGGAGGTACCGGATCCTACAATGAGCAGTTCTTC.

The rearrangement uses TRBV4-2 and TRBJ2-5; 10 nucleotides line up with TRBD2. From germline, CDR1 is LGHNA and CDR2 YNFKEQ. With V trimmed by 4 bases and J by 5 bases, 4 bases remained unmatched. This CDR3 contains 14 residues. CDR3 in DNA: TGTGCCAGCAGCCCAGCGGGAGGGGGGGAGACCCAGTACTTC. Protein: CASSPAGGGETQYF.

V is TRBV19 and J is TRBJ2-1, with 10 bases identical to TRBD1. V gave up 3 bases and J gave up 5 bases; unmatched junction bases: 7. In germline, CDR1 is LNHDA, CDR2 SQIVND (reference sequence). The CDR3 is 16 residues long. The CDR3 spells CASSIFVGQGNNEQFF. CDR3 in DNA: TGTGCCAGTAGTATTTTTGTGGGACAGGGGAACAATGAGCAGTTCTTC. Full variable domain (remainder filled in from reference TRBV19 and TRBJ2-1): DGGITQSPKYLFRKEGQNVTLSCEQNLNHDAMYWYRQDPGQGLRLIYYSQIVNDFQKGDIAEGYSVSREKKESFPLTVTSAQKNPTAFYLCASSIFVGQGNNEQFFGPGTRLTVL.

The chain couples TRBV7-2 to TRBJ2-3; 15 positions agree with TRBD2. The CDR3 loop spans 19 amino acids. Germline CDR1 SGHTA, CDR2 FQGNSA. V was clipped by 5 bases and J by 1 base; unmatched bases: 10. DNA for the CDR3: TGTGCCAGCAGCCACTCAGGACTAGCGGGAGGGCGGGGCACAGATACGCAGTATTTT. Encoded protein: CASSHSGLAGGRGTDTQYF.